One and the same sample provided the 9 T cell receptor beta chains below, sequenced in a study of cytomegalovirus exposure and HLA in healthy donors. Vbeta (60) and Jbeta (13) primers were used in the PCR. The repertoire was sequenced with immunoSEQ multiplex PCR; TCRdb's copy has only in-frame clones and lacks some. The sample includes about 150,000 clones, 82% seen only once; the top ten take about 7.4%. Sequencing input: PBMCs. All receptors come from a woman aged 45-65 years in good health and CMV-seropositive.

V gene TRBV28 combines with J gene TRBJ2-7; 14 bases are shared with TRBD2. The CDR3 length is 15 residues. The V and J ends lost 2 bases and 5 bases, in that order; junction bases with no gene match: 2. The germline CDR1 and CDR2 sequences are MDHEN and SYDVKM. The CDR3 reads CASSLGGLAGDEQYF. The CDR3 DNA reads as TGTGCCAGCAGTTTAGGGGGACTAGCGGGAGACGAGCAGTACTTC.

The gene calls are TRBV7-9 and TRBJ2-4, with D possibly matching TRBD1 (6 bases). The V gene lost 4 bases and the J gene lost 2 bases, with 15 bases spanning the gap. This CDR3 spans 16 amino acids. CDR1 and CDR2 from the germline V gene are SEHNR and FQNEAQ (reference sequence). The CDR3 bases are TGTGCCAGCAGCTCCTGGGGGCACGTTTCCAAAAACATTCAGTACTTC. This codes for CASSSWGHVSKNIQYF.

The chain combines TRBV4-3 with TRBJ2-5; D gene unclear. Judging by the DNA end, TRBJ2-7 fits better; the J call may be wrong. This CDR3 has 15 amino acids. Germline V gene data show CDR1 as LGHNA and CDR2 as YSLEER. The CDR3 sequence is CASSQERNRAYEQYF. The DNA of the CDR3 is TGCGCCAGCAGCCAAGAAAGGAACAGAGCCTACGAGCAGTACTTC.

The sample holds a few counts of this clone. The chain is built from TRBV4-1 and TRBJ1-2, with TRBD1 identical over 7 bases. Germline lookup yields CDR1 MGHRA and CDR2 YSYEKL. The CDR3 spans 15 residues. The trim removed 3 bases at V and 8 bases at J, leaving 12 bases unmatched. This CDR3 is CASSHGVQGVRGYTF. As DNA, the CDR3 is TGCGCCAGCAGCCACGGGGTCCAGGGGGTCAGGGGCTACACCTTC.

The chain employs TRBV5-1 and TRBJ1-1; D is possibly TRBD1 (5 bases). Per germline, CDR1 SGHRS and CDR2 YFSETQ. V was trimmed by 0 bases and J by 4 bases, leaving 16 bases between them. The CDR3 sequence is 16 residues long. The CDR3 DNA follows: TGCGCCAGCAGCTTGGAAACAGGTTATAGACTCACTGAAGCTTTCTTT. The encoded protein is CASSLETGYRLTEAFF.

The chain links TRBV5-1 to TRBJ1-2, with 7 bases fitting TRBD1. Germline lookup yields CDR1 SGHRS and CDR2 YFSETQ. V lost 0 bases and J lost 6; bases outside the gene matches: 8. The CDR3 has 15 residues. This chain's CDR3 is CASSLENTDRDGYTF. The DNA for the CDR3 is TGCGCCAGCAGCTTGGAAAATACCGACAGGGATGGCTACACCTTC. The full variable domain, in which reference TRBV5-1 and TRBJ1-2 provide the parts outside the CDR3, is KAGVTQTPRYLIKTRGQQVTLSCSPISGHRSVSWYQQTPGQGLQFLFEYFSETQRNKGNFPGRFSGRQFSNSRSEMNVSTLELGDSALYLCASSLENTDRDGYTFGSGTRLTVV.

This clone was recorded only once. The chain couples TRBV6-1 to TRBJ2-3; 7 bases are shared with TRBD1. Per the germline V gene, CDR1 is MNHNS and CDR2 is SASEGT. Losses at the gene ends were 8 bases for V and 2 bases for J; bases not matched to a gene: 7. CDR3 size: 14 residues. As DNA, the CDR3 is TGTGCCAGCCTCCGACAGGGAATCACAGATACGCAGTATTTT. This codes for CASLRQGITDTQYF.

The chain employs TRBV23-1 and TRBJ2-2, with a possible D match to TRBD1 (7 bases). TRBV23-1 is marked as an open reading frame, function uncertain. V was pared by 0 bases and J by 3 bases, with 29 bases between. This CDR3 has 22 residues. The CDR3 protein is CASSQSSGIGSGGGRYTGELFF. CDR3 coding DNA: TGCGCCAGCAGTCAATCATCGGGGATAGGTTCAGGGGGAGGACGTTACACCGGGGAGCTGTTTTTT.

This clone was detected only once. This chain connects TRBV18 to TRBJ1-5; tentative D call: TRBD1 (5 bases). The germline V gene encodes CDR1 KGHSH and CDR2 LQKENI. The V end was cut by 2 bases, the J end by 1 base, with 12 bases between. The CDR3 is 16 amino acids. The CDR3 loop reads CASSPLGDRSNQPQHF. The CDR3 coding sequence is TGTGCCAGCTCACCATTAGGGGATAGGAGCAATCAGCCCCAGCATTTT. Supplemented by reference TRBV18 and TRBJ1-5, the full variable domain reads NAGVMQNPRHLVRRRGQEARLRCSPMKGHSHVYWYRQLPEEGLKFMVYLQKENIIDESGMPKERFSAEFPKEGPSILRIQQVVRGDSAAYFCASSPLGDRSNQPQHFGDGTRLSIL.